Presented here are 32 T cell receptor beta chains from one specimen sequenced in a study of control samples from healthy donors and cancer patients. Clones were sequenced by immunoSEQ multiplex PCR, and TCRdb holds only the in-frame ones, with some missing. Of 70,000 or so clones detected, 84% appear once; the ten largest clones hold roughly 16%. The specimen was blood. Receptors were obtained from a man over 45 in good health.

This sequence joins TRBV19 and TRBJ1-5, with D unclear. The CDR3 consists of 14 residues. Trimming took 3 bases from V and 4 from J, leaving 10 bases between them. Germline CDR1 reads LNHDA; CDR2 reads SQIVND (reference sequence). The CDR3 DNA reads TGTGCCAGTAGTATGCAAGGTGGGAATCAGCCCCAGCATTTT. This codes for CASSMQGGNQPQHF.

This clone is labeled as medium-sized. This chain connects TRBV11-2 to TRBJ2-2; the match to TRBD2 covers 8 bases. Germline CDR1 is SGHAT and CDR2 is FQNNGV. V gave up 0 bases and J gave up 7 bases; unmatched junction bases: 10. The CDR3 has 17 residues. The CDR3 protein is CASSLDRLAGKGGELFF. The CDR3 nucleotides read TGTGCCAGCAGCTTAGATAGGCTAGCGGGTAAAGGCGGGGAGCTGTTTTTT.

The CDR3 protein is CASSFGLGEAFF. The CDR3 region has the DNA TGTGCCAGCAGTTTCGGATTGGGTGAAGCTTTCTTT. V is TRBV28 and J is TRBJ1-1; D is unresolved. V was clipped by 3 bases and J by 7 bases, with 9 bases between them. Per the germline V gene, CDR1 is MDHEN and CDR2 is SYDVKM. The CDR3 runs 12 residues.

The rearrangement joins TRBV6-5 to TRBJ2-3; perhaps TRBD1 as D (6 bases). The germline V gene has CDR1 MNHEY and CDR2 SVGAGI. V lost 4 bases and J lost 2, with 13 bases in between. CDR3 length equals 15 residues. The CDR3 here is CASSLTGSVTDTQYF. CDR3 DNA sequence: TGTGCCAGCAGTTTAACAGGGTCCGTCACAGATACGCAGTATTTT.

For this clone: This specimen includes other DNA sequences encoding the same CDR3. The chain links TRBV6-6 to TRBJ2-5; possible D gene TRBD2, 7 bases. The CDR3 totals 13 residues. Trimming took 2 bases from V and 5 from J, leaving 9 bases between them. Germline CDR1 is MNHNY and CDR2 is SVGAGI (reference sequence). Written as DNA, the CDR3 is TGTGCCAGCAGTTACAGGGGGGGGGAGACCCAGTACTTC. It specifies CASSYRGGETQYF.

The V gene is TRBV5-1, the J gene TRBJ1-4; tentatively, D is TRBD1 (6 bases). CDR3 length: 15 amino acids. Looked up from germline, CDR1 is SGHRS and CDR2 is YFSETQ. The V and J ends lost 1 base and 7 bases respectively, with 14 bases between them. The CDR3 DNA follows: TGCGCCAGCAGCTTGAGTACGACAGGAGGTGAAAAACTGTTTTTT. Protein product: CASSLSTTGGEKLFF.

The chain has TRBV19 and TRBJ2-7; TRBD2 aligns across 12 bases. CDR3 length: 15 residues. The V and J ends lost 5 bases and 3 bases, in that order; junction bases with no gene match: 5. CDR1 LNHDA and CDR2 SQIVND come from the germline V gene (reference sequence). The DNA of the CDR3 is TGTGCCAGTAGTCGGGGACTAGCGGGTAACTACGAGCAGTACTTC. Protein product: CASSRGLAGNYEQYF.

Notes on this clone: The same CDR3 is also encoded by other DNA sequences in this sample. The rearrangement uses TRBV4-3 and TRBJ2-3, with D perhaps assigned TRBD1 or TRBD2 (5 bases each). V dropped 0 bases and J dropped 1 base, with 11 bases sitting between them. Germline CDR1 LGHNA, CDR2 YSLEER. The CDR3 loop spans 16 amino acids. The CDR3 sequence: CASSQDGAGGTDTQYF. The CDR3 DNA is TGCGCCAGCAGCCAAGACGGGGCGGGCGGCACAGATACGCAGTATTTT.

The chain uses TRBV9 and TRBJ1-6; D ambiguous. CDR1 is SGDLS and CDR2 is YYNGEE in the germline V gene. Trimming removed 2 bases at V and 0 bases at J, with 0 bases between. This CDR3 region has 13 residues. The CDR3 DNA sequence: TGTGCCAGCAGCGTCTCCTATAATTCACCCCTCCACTTT. This sequence encodes CASSVSYNSPLHF.

This clone came up once. The chain has TRBV11-3 and TRBJ2-3; 14 bases fit TRBD2. The CDR3 length is 15 residues. Losses at the gene ends were 5 bases for V and 6 bases for J; bases not matched to a gene: 4. Germline V gives CDR1 SGHNT, CDR2 YENEEA. The CDR3 DNA sequence: TGTGCCAGCAGCATACGGACTAGCGGGAGGGATACGCAGTATTTT. Protein product: CASSIRTSGRDTQYF.

DNA for the CDR3: TGTGCCAGCAGCTCTTCTAGCGGGAGTATTTCCGAGCAGTACTTC. Its protein is CASSSSSGSISEQYF. This chain uses TRBV7-2 with TRBJ2-7; 10 bases are shared with TRBD2. The trim removed 4 bases at V and 6 bases at J, leaving 9 bases unmatched. CDR3 size: 15 residues. Germline lookup yields CDR1 SGHTA and CDR2 FQGNSA.

J is TRBJ2-1 and V is TRBV28; either TRBD1 or TRBD2 may supply D (5 bases each). This CDR3 has 16 residues. Trimming removed 4 bases at V and 0 bases at J, with 13 bases between. From germline, CDR1 is MDHEN and CDR2 SYDVKM. The CDR3 DNA reads as TGTGCCAGCAGTTCCGGGGCAGGGAGCTCCTACAATGAGCAGTTCTTC. It codes for CASSSGAGSSYNEQFF.

The count of this clone is one. CDR3 sequence: CASSRSGTSGSGEQYF. Written as DNA, the CDR3 is TGCGCCAGCAGCCGCTCCGGGACTAGCGGGAGCGGGGAGCAGTACTTC. The chain uses TRBV5-1 and TRBJ2-7, with 14 bases lining up with TRBD2. The CDR3 totals 16 residues. V shed 4 bases and J 7 bases; nucleotides not matched to a gene: 10. Germline V gene lookup returns CDR1 SGHRS and CDR2 YFSETQ.

The V and J genes are TRBV7-9 and TRBJ2-7; possibly TRBD1 for D (5 bases). This CDR3 is 16 amino acids long. Germline-derived CDR1 and CDR2 are SEHNR and FQNEAQ (reference sequence). The V end lost 1 base, the J end lost 4 bases, and 17 bases lay between the germline ends. The DNA for the CDR3 is TGTGCCAGCAGCTTAGGAGGTGGAGACAGACGGTACGAGCAGTACTTC. Residues: CASSLGGGDRRYEQYF.

This sequence joins TRBV7-8 and TRBJ2-3; 8 nucleotides match TRBD2. V lost 1 base and J lost 0; bases outside the gene matches: 3. CDR1 SGHVS and CDR2 FQNEAQ come from the germline V gene. This CDR3 has 16 amino acids. CDR3 loop: CASSLDAGGSTDTQYF. CDR3 DNA: TGTGCCAGCAGCTTAGATGCGGGAGGTAGCACAGATACGCAGTATTTT. Looking up the rest from reference TRBV7-8 and TRBJ2-3 gives the full variable domain: GAGVSQSPRYKVAKRGQDVALRCDPISGHVSLFWYQQALGQGPEFLTYFQNEAQLDKSGLPSDRFFAERPEGSVSTLKIQRTQQEDSAVYLCASSLDAGGSTDTQYFGPGTRLTVL.

The chain carries TRBV9 and TRBJ2-5; TRBD1 agrees at 10 bases. CDR1 is SGDLS and CDR2 is YYNGEE in the germline V gene. Losses at the gene ends were 3 bases for V and 5 bases for J; bases not matched to a gene: 10. The CDR3 length is 16 residues. For the CDR3, the DNA is TGTGCCAGCAGCGGCGGACAGGGGGGGTTTTTGGAGACCCAGTACTTC. Encoded protein: CASSGGQGGFLETQYF.

This chain joins TRBV6-5 and TRBJ2-3, with 7 bases fitting TRBD2. V lost 2 bases, J lost 2 bases, and 4 bases stayed unmatched. CDR1 MNHEY and CDR2 SVGAGI come from the germline V gene. This CDR3 has 15 residues. As DNA, the CDR3 is TGTGCCAGCAGTTACCGAGGACTAGACACAGATACGCAGTATTTT. Translated, it gives CASSYRGLDTDTQYF.

This clone was observed a few times. This rearrangement joins TRBV21-1 to TRBJ2-7; the D call of TRBD2 is as the table states it, not checked on the DNA. TRBV21-1 is recorded as a pseudogene. The CDR3 length is 14 residues. The CDR3 protein is CASSSQTSLDEQYF. The CDR3 DNA reads as TGTGCCAGCAGCTCGCAGACTAGTCTCGACGAGCAGTACTTC.

The CDR3 loop reads CASSLFDSGGSSSNQPQHF. The CDR3 DNA is TGTGCCAGTAGTCTTTTCGACTCTGGGGGCAGCTCCAGCAATCAGCCCCAGCATTTT. The genes are TRBV19 and TRBJ1-5, with D maybe TRBD1 (6 bases). CDR1 and CDR2 from the germline V gene are LNHDA and SQIVND (reference sequence). The CDR3 has 19 amino acids. V lost 5 bases to trimming and J lost 1 base, with 24 bases between them.

The rearrangement uses TRBV11-2 and TRBJ2-6; weak D call: TRBD1 (6 bases). CDR1 SGHAT and CDR2 FQNNGV come from the germline V gene. The CDR3 is made up of 15 amino acids. Trimming took off 7 bases at V and 0 bases at J, with 10 bases between the two ends. The CDR3 bases are TGTGCCAGCACCCTCAGGGGCTCTGGGGCCAACGTCCTGACTTTC. Translating gives CASTLRGSGANVLTF. Looking up the rest from reference TRBV11-2 and TRBJ2-6 gives the full variable domain: EAGVAQSPRYKIIEKRQSVAFWCNPISGHATLYWYQQILGQGPKLLIQFQNNGVVDDSQLPKDRFSAERLKGVDSTLKIQPAKLEDSAVYLCASTLRGSGANVLTFGAGSRLTVL.

The chain has TRBV24-1 and TRBJ2-3; 9 nucleotides agree with TRBD2. The CDR3 sequence is 15 residues long. The germline V gene has CDR1 KGHDR and CDR2 SFDVKD. The trim removed 7 bases at V and 3 bases at J, leaving 7 bases unmatched. The CDR3 DNA sequence: TGTGCCACCAGCGTAGCGGGAGTCATGACAGATACGCAGTATTTT. It specifies CATSVAGVMTDTQYF.

V and J are TRBV6-5 and TRBJ2-2; D gene ambiguous. The CDR3 loop spans 13 amino acids. Germline V gene data show CDR1 as MNHEY and CDR2 as SVGAGI. V was cut by 2 bases and J by 2 bases, with 3 bases left in between. CDR3 nucleotide sequence: TGTGCCAGCAGTTACGTCAACACCGGGGAGCTGTTTTTT. This translates into CASSYVNTGELFF.

V is TRBV5-1 and J is TRBJ2-4; unclear D gene. This CDR3 is 11 amino acids long. Germline lookup yields CDR1 SGHRS and CDR2 YFSETQ. The V gene lost 0 bases and the J gene lost 5 bases, with 0 bases spanning the gap. This CDR3 is CASSLENIQYF. CDR3 sequence (DNA): TGCGCCAGCAGCTTGGAAAACATTCAGTACTTC.

The sample holds a few counts of this clone. The chain combines TRBV29-1 with TRBJ1-1; perhaps TRBD1 as D (5 bases). Trimming removed 1 base from V and 1 base from J, with 19 bases in between. The CDR3 extends over 17 amino acids. Germline loops: CDR1 SQVTM, CDR2 ANQGSEA. The CDR3 loop reads CSVEGGSPPWGNTEAFF. The CDR3 region has the DNA TGCAGCGTTGAAGGGGGCAGCCCGCCCTGGGGGAACACTGAAGCTTTCTTT.

V usage is TRBV16 and J usage is TRBJ1-3; no definite D call. This CDR3 is built from 13 residues. The germline gives CDR1 KGHSY, CDR2 FQNENV. The V end lost 2 bases, the J end lost 4 bases, and 6 bases lay between the germline ends. CDR3 sequence reads: CASSQGRGNTIYF. The CDR3, as DNA: TGTGCCAGCAGCCAAGGGAGAGGAAACACCATATATTTT.

The chain recombines TRBV5-1 with TRBJ2-3; D remains ambiguous. The germline V gene encodes CDR1 SGHRS and CDR2 YFSETQ. V lost 5 bases, J lost 5 bases, and 3 bases lay in between. CDR3 size: 10 residues. The CDR3 DNA is TGCGCCAGCAGGGGAGATACGCAGTATTTT. This translates into CASRGDTQYF. Full variable domain (remainder filled in from reference TRBV5-1 and TRBJ2-3): KAGVTQTPRYLIKTRGQQVTLSCSPISGHRSVSWYQQTPGQGLQFLFEYFSETQRNKGNFPGRFSGRQFSNSRSEMNVSTLELGDSALYLCASRGDTQYFGPGTRLTVL.

V is TRBV28 and J is TRBJ2-1; 7 bases are a match to TRBD2. This CDR3 spans 14 amino acids. Unmatched junction bases numbered 9, after V lost 6 bases and J lost 7 bases. The germline CDR1 and CDR2 sequences are MDHEN and SYDVKM. This chain's CDR3 is CASRTMHGGNEQFF. CDR3 coding DNA: TGTGCCAGCAGAACGATGCACGGGGGGAATGAGCAGTTCTTC.

This rearrangement joins TRBV4-3 to TRBJ1-1, with a weak D call TRBD1 (6 bases). The germline CDR1 and CDR2 sequences are LGHNA and YSLEER. Trimming removed 0 bases from V and 7 bases from J, with 15 bases in between. This CDR3 spans 15 amino acids. The CDR3 bases are TGCGCCAGCAGCCAAGATTTTACAGGGAGTAGTGAAGCTTTCTTT. It yields the protein CASSQDFTGSSEAFF.

The V call is TRBV30, the J call TRBJ2-1, with no clear D. The CDR3 totals 12 residues. Germline-derived CDR1 and CDR2 are GTSNPN and SVGIG (reference sequence). DNA of the CDR3: TGTGCGTCAAGAGGCTCTCACAATGAGCAGTTCTTC. It translates to CASRGSHNEQFF.

This chain joins TRBV29-1 and TRBJ1-1, with TRBD1 matching over 7 bases. Germline CDR1 and CDR2: SQVTM and ANQGSEA. Trimming cost V 4 bases and J 4 bases; bases outside gene matches: 12. The CDR3 loop spans 15 amino acids. CDR3 loop: CSVVRGAGGGTEAFF. The CDR3 DNA follows: TGCAGCGTTGTACGGGGGGCAGGGGGAGGCACTGAAGCTTTCTTT.

The chain combines TRBV2 with TRBJ2-7; TRBD2 aligns across 13 bases. The CDR3 sequence is 15 residues long. V shed 6 bases and J 6 bases; nucleotides not matched to a gene: 8. Germline loops: CDR1 SNHLY, CDR2 FYNNEI. The CDR3 protein is CASSWTSGSRVEQYF. The DNA of the CDR3 is TGTGCCAGCAGCTGGACTAGCGGGAGTCGGGTCGAGCAGTACTTC.

The V gene is TRBV21-1, the J gene TRBJ1-3; the DNA was not compared with TRBD1, the D call given in the table. TRBV21-1 corresponds to a pseudogene. CDR3 length: 14 amino acids. The CDR3: CASSHRQLGNTIYF. In nucleotides, the CDR3 is TGTGCCAGCAGCCACAGACAGCTTGGAAACACCATATATTTT.